This TCR beta chain originates from a study of shared clonotypes between healthy human individuals. A note on this clone: The antigen remains undetermined.

The data were produced by immunoSEQ multiplex PCR, yet TCRdb's version contains in-frame clones alone and is incomplete. The data show hundreds of thousands of clones, 95% to 96% seen once. Germline CDR1 reads PRHDT; CDR2 reads FYEKMQ (reference sequence). The CDR3 is 16 amino acids. Trimming took off 4 bases at V and 0 bases at J, with 15 bases between the two ends. Findings and limits, study-wide: Sorted-subset sequencing, rarefaction showed, was incomplete despite large depth. Relative to their counterparts shared across all four donors, non-shared clonotypes exhibited diminished generation probabilities.

Positively selected for CCR7, the CD45RO-negative cells used as naive CD8 cells excluded terminally differentiated effector memory CD45RA+ cells. The healthy adult donors were HIV-negative and reported no recent acute infections or vaccinations. Sequences were obtained from naive CD8+ T cells sorted from blood. The receptor comes from a woman under 40 in good health. The rearrangement uses TRBV13 and TRBJ1-2, with D perhaps TRBD1 (5 bases). CDR3 residues: CASSSTGDHTNYGYTF. Written as DNA, the CDR3 is TGTGCCAGCAGCTCCACCGGGGACCATACTAACTATGGCTACACCTTC.